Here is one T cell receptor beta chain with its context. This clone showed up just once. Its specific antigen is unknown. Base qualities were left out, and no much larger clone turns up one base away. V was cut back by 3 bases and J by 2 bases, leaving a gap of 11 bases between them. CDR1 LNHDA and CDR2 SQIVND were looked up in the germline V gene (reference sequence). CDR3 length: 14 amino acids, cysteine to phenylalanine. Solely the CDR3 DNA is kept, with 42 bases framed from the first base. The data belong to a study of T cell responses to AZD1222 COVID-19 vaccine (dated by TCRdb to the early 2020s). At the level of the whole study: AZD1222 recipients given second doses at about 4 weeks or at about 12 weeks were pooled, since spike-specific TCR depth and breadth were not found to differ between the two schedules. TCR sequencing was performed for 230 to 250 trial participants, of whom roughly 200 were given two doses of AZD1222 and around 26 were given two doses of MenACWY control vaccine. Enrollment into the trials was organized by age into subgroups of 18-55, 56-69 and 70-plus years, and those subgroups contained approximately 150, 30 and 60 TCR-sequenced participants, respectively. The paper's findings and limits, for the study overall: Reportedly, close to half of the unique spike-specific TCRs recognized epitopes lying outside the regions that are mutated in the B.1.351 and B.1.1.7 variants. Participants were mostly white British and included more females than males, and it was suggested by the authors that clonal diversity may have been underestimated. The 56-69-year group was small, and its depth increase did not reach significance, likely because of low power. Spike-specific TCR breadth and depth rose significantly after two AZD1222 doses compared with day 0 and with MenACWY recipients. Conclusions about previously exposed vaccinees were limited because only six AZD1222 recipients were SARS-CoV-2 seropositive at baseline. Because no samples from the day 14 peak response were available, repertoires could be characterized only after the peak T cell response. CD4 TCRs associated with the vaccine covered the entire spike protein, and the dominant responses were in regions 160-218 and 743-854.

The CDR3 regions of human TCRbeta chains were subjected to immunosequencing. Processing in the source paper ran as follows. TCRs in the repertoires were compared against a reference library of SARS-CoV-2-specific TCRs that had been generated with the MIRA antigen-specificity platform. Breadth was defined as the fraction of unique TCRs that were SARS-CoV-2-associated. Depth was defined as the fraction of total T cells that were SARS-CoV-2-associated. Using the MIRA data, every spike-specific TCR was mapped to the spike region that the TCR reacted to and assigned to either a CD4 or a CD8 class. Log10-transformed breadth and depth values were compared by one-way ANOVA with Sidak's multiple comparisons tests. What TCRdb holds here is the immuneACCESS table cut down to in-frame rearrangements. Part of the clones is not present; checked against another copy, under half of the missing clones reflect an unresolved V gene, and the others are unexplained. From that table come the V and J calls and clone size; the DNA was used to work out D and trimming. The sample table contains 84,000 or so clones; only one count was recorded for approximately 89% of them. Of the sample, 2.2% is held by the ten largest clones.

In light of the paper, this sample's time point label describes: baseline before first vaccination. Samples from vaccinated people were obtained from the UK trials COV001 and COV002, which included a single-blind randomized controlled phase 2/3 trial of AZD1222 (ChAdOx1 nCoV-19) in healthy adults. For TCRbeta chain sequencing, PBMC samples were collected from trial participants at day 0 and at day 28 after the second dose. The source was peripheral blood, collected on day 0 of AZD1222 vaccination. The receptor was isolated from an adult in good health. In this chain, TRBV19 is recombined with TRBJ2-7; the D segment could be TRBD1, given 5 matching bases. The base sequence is TGTGCCAGTAGTATCAGGCCAGGGACCTACGAGCAGTACTTC. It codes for CASSIRPGTYEQYF.